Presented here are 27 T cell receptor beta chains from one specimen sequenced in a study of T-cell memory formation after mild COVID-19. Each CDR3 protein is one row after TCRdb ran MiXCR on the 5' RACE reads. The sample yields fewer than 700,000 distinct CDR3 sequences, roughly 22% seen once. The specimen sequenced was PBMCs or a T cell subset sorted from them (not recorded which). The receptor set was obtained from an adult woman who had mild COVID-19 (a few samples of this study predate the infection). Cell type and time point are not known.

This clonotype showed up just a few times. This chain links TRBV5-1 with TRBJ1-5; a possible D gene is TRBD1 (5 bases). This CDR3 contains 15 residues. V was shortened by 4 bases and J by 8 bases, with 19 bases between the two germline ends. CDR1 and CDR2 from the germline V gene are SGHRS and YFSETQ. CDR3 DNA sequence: TGCGCCAGCAGCCTCATGGGGGAGATTAAGGAGCCCCAGCATTTT. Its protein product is CASSLMGEIKEPQHF.

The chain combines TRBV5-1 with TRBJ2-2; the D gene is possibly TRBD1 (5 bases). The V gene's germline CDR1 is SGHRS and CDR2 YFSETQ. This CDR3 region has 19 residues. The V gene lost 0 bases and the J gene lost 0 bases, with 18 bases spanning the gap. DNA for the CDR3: TGCGCCAGCAGCTTGGACTGGGGCCCGGGTCTAACGAACACCGGGGAGCTGTTTTTT. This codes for CASSLDWGPGLTNTGELFF.

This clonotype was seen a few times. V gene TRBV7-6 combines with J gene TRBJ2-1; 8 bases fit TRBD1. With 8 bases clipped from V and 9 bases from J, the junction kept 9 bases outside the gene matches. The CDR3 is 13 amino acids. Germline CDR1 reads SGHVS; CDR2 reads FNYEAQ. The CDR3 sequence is CASGLDRGSEQFF. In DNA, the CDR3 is TGTGCCAGCGGATTAGACAGGGGTAGTGAGCAGTTCTTC.

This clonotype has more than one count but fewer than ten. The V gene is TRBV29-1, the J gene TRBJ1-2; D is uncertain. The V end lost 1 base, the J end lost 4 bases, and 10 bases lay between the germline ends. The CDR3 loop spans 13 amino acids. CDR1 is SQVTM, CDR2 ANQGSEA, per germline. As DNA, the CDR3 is TGCAGCGTTGAAGTGGCATCAGTCTATGGCTACACCTTC. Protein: CSVEVASVYGYTF.

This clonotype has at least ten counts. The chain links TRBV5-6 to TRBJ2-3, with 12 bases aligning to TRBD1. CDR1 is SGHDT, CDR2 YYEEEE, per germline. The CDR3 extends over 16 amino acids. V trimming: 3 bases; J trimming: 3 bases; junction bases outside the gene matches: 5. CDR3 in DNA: TGTGCCAGCAGCTCCTTGGGACAGGGGGCTACAGATACGCAGTATTTT. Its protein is CASSSLGQGATDTQYF. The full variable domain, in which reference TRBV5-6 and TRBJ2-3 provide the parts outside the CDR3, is DAGVTQSPTHLIKTRGQQVTLRCSPKSGHDTVSWYQQALGQGPQFIFQYYEEEERQRGNFPDRFSGHQFPNYSSELNVNALLLGDSALYLCASSSLGQGATDTQYFGPGTRLTVL.

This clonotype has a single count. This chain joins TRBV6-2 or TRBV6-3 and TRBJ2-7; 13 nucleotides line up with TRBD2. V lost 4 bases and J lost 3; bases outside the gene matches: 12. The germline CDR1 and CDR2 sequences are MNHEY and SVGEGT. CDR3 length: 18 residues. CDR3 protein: CASSSPGLAGTLLYEQYF. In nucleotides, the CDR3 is TGTGCCAGCAGTTCCCCGGGACTAGCGGGAACCCTCCTCTACGAGCAGTACTTC.

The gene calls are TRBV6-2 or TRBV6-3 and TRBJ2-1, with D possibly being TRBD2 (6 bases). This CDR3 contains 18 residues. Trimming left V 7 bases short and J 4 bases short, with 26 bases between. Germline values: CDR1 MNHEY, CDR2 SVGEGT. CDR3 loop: CASTTRDSHRNAYNEQFF. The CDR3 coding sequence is TGTGCCAGCACCACAAGGGACTCCCACCGCAATGCATACAATGAGCAGTTCTTC.

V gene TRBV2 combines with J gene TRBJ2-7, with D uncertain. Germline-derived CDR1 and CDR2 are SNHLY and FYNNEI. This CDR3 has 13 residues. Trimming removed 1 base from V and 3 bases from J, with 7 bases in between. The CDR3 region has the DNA TGTGCCAGCAGTGAAGGACCGATCTACGAGCAGTACTTC. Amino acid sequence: CASSEGPIYEQYF. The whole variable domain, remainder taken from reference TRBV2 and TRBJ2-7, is EPEVTQTPSHQVTQMGQEVILRCVPISNHLYFYWYRQILGQKVEFLVSFYNNEISEKSEIFDDQFSVERPDGSNFTLKIRSTKLEDSAMYFCASSEGPIYEQYFGPGTRLTVT.

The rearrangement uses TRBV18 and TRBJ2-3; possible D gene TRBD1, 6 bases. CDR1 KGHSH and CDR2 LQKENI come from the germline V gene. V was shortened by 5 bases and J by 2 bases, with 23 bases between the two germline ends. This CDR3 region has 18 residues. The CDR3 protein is CASSSVVVGARSTDTQYF. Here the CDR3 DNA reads TGTGCCAGCTCATCTGTTGTGGTGGGGGCGCGATCCACAGATACGCAGTATTTT.

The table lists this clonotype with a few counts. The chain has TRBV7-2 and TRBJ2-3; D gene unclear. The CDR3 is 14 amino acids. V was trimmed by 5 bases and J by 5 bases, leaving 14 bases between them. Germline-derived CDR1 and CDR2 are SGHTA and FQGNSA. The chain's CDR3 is CASSPQGRGDTQYF. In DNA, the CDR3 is TGTGCCAGCAGCCCGCAAGGTCGAGGAGATACGCAGTATTTT.

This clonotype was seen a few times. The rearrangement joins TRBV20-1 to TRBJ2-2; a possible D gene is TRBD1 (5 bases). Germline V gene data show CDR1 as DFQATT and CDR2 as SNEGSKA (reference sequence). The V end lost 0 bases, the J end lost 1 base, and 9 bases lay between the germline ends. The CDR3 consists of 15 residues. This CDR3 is CSARDHGQNTGELFF. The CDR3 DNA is TGCAGTGCTAGAGATCATGGACAGAACACCGGGGAGCTGTTTTTT.

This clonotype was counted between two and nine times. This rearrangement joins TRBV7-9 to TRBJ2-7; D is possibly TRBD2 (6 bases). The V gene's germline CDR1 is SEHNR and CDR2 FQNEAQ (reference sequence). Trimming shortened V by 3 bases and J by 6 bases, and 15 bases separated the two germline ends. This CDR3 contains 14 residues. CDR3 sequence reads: CASSLGVSGVEQYF. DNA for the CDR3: TGTGCCAGCAGCTTGGGGGTATCGGGGGTCGAGCAGTACTTC.

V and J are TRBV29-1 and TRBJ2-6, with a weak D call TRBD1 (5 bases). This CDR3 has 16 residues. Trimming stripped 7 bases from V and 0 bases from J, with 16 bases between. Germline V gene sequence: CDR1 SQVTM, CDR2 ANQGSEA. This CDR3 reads CSGVTVLASGANVLTF. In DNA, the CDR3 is TGCAGCGGGGTGACAGTTCTTGCCTCTGGGGCCAACGTCCTGACTTTC.

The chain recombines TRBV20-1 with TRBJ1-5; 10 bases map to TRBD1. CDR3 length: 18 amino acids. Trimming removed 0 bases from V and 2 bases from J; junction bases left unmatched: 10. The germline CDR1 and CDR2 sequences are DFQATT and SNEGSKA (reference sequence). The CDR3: CSARDPGQGNFGNQPQHF. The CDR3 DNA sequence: TGCAGTGCTAGAGATCCGGGACAGGGGAATTTTGGCAATCAGCCCCAGCATTTT.

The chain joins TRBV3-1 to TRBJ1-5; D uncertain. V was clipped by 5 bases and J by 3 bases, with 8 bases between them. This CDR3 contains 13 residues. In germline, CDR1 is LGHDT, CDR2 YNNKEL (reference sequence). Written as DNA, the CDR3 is TGTGCCAGCAGCAGGGTACTCAATCAGCCCCAGCATTTT. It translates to CASSRVLNQPQHF.

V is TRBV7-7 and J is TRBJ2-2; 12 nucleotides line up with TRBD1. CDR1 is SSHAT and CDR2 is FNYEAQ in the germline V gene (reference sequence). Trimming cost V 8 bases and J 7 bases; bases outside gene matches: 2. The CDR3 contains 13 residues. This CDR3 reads CASGTGGYGELFF. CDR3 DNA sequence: TGTGCCAGCGGGACAGGGGGCTACGGGGAGCTGTTTTTT. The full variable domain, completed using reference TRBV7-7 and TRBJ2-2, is GAGVSQSPRYKVTKRGQDVTLRCDPISSHATLYWYQQALGQGPEFLTYFNYEAQPDKSGLPSDRFSAERPEGSISTLTIQRTEQRDSAMYRCASGTGGYGELFFGEGSRLTVL.

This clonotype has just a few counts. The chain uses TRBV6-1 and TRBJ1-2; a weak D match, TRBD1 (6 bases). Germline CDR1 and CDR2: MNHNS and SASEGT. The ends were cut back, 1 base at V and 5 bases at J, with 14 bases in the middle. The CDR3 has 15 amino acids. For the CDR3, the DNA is TGTGCCAGCAGTGAAGACAGGGCGGTTCCATATGGCTACACCTTC. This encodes CASSEDRAVPYGYTF.

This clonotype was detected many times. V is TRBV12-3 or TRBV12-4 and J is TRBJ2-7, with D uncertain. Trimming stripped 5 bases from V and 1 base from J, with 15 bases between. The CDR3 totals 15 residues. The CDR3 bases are TGTGCCAGCAGTGAAGCCGGGCCCCAATCCTACGAGCAGTACTTC. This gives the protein CASSEAGPQSYEQYF.

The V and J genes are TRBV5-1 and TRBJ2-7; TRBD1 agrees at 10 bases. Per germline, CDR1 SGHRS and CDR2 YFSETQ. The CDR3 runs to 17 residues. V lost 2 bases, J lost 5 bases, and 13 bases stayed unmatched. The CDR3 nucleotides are TGCGCCAGCAGCTTTGACAGGGGGCAACTCTTCGGGGACGAGCAGTACTTC. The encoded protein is CASSFDRGQLFGDEQYF.

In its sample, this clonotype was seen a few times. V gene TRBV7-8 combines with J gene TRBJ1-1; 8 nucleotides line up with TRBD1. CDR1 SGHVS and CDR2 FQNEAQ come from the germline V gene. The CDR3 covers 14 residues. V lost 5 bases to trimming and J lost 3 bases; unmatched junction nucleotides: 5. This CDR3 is CASSETGAHTEAFF. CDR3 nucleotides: TGTGCCAGCAGCGAGACAGGGGCCCACACTGAAGCTTTCTTT. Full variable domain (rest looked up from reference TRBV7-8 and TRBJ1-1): GAGVSQSPRYKVAKRGQDVALRCDPISGHVSLFWYQQALGQGPEFLTYFQNEAQLDKSGLPSDRFFAERPEGSVSTLKIQRTQQEDSAVYLCASSETGAHTEAFFGQGTRLTVV.

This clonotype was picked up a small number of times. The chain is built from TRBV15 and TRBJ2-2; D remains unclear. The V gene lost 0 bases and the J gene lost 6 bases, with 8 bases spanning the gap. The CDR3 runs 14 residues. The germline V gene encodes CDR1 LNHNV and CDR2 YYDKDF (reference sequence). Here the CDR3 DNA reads TGTGCCACCAGCAGAGAAGGTGCCGCCGGGGAGCTGTTTTTT. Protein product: CATSREGAAGELFF.

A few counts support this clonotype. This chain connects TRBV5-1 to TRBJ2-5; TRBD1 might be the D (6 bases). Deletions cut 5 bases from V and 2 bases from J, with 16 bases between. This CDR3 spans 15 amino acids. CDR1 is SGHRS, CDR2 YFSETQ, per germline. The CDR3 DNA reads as TGCGCCAGCAGGGACCGGGACAAGAGACAAGAGACCCAGTACTTC. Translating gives CASRDRDKRQETQYF.

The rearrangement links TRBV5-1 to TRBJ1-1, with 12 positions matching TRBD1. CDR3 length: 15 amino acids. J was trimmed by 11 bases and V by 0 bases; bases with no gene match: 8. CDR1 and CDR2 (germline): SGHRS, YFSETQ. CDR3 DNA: TGCGCCAGCAGCTTGGCTCCGGGACAGGGGGCTGTTGCTTTCTTT. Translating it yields CASSLAPGQGAVAFF.

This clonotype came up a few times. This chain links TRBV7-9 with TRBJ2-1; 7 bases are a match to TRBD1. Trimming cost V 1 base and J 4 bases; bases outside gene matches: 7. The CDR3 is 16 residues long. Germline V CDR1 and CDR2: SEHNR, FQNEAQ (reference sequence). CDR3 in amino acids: CASSLEGGKGYNEQFF. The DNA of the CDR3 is TGTGCCAGCAGCTTAGAAGGGGGCAAGGGTTACAATGAGCAGTTCTTC.

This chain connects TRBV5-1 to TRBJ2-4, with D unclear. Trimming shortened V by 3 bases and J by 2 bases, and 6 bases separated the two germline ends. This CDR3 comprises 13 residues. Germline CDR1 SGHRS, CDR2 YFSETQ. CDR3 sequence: CASSSLSKNIQYF. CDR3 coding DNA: TGCGCCAGCAGCTCCCTATCCAAAAACATTCAGTACTTC.

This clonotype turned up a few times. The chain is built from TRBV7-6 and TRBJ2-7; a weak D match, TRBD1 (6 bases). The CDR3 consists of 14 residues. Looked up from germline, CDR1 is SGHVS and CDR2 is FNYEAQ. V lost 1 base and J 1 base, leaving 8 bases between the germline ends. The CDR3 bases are TGTGCCAGCAGCTTAGGGGACACTTCCTACGAGCAGTACTTC. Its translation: CASSLGDTSYEQYF.

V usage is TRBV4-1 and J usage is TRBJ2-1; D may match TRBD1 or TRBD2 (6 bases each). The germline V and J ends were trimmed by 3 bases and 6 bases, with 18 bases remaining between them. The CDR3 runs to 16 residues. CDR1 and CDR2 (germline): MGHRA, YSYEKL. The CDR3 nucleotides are TGCGCCAGCAGCCATCCCGGAGGGGGGAGCGTCAATGAGCAGTTCTTC. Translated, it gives CASSHPGGGSVNEQFF.